This T cell receptor (beta chain) was sequenced for a study of Siglec-9 on CD8 T cells in melanoma. Details on this clone: The antigen is undetermined.

The study, taken as a whole, reports: In melanoma tumors, a Siglec-9-marked effector memory CD8+ subset reportedly appeared to accumulate.

Some clones are missing from TCRdb's copy, which holds only in-frame ones; the method was immunoSEQ multiplex PCR. The sample consists of around 30,000 clones, 80% of them appearing once. CDR1 MNHNS and CDR2 SASEGT come from the germline V gene. V was shortened by 6 bases and J by 5 bases, with 5 bases between the two germline ends. CDR3 length: 10 residues. The TCR was taken from a human donor in good health. The chain has TRBV6-1 and TRBJ2-7; D is ambiguous. The sequenced material came from Siglec-9- CD8+ T cells sorted from blood. The CDR3 spells CASRWDEQYF. Written as DNA, the CDR3 is TGTGCCAGCAGGTGGGACGAGCAGTACTTC.